The next 7 T cell receptor beta chains were all read from a single sample in a study of cytomegalovirus exposure and HLA in healthy donors. The method was immunoSEQ multiplex PCR; TCRdb's version includes in-frame clones alone and lacks a portion of them. The sample carries about 120,000 clones, approximately 87% recorded once. Sample: PBMCs. These receptors all come from a woman aged 25 to 39 in good health and CMV-seronegative.

The CDR3 bases are TGTGCCAGCTCACCAAGCGGACAGAATTCACCCCTCCACTTT. Residues: CASSPSGQNSPLHF. V usage is TRBV18 and J usage is TRBJ1-6, with D possibly matching TRBD1 (6 bases). The CDR3 contains 14 residues. Trimming removed 2 bases from V and 7 bases from J, with 9 bases in between. Germline V gives CDR1 KGHSH, CDR2 LQKENI.

V gene TRBV30 combines with J gene TRBJ1-3; 7 bases map to TRBD1. V lost 1 base to trimming and J lost 4 bases; unmatched junction nucleotides: 7. The CDR3 spans 15 residues. CDR1 and CDR2 (germline): GTSNPN, SVGIG (reference sequence). The CDR3 spells CAWSGRTGVGNTIYF. The CDR3 bases are TGTGCCTGGAGTGGCCGAACAGGGGTCGGAAACACCATATATTTT.

The chain links TRBV2 to TRBJ1-6, with D tentatively TRBD1 (6 bases). Deletions cut 3 bases from V and 6 bases from J, with 12 bases between. Germline CDR1 SNHLY, CDR2 FYNNEI. This CDR3 comprises 15 residues. The CDR3 DNA reads as TGTGCCAGCAGTGATTTGGACAGTCCTAATTCACCCCTCCACTTT. Its protein is CASSDLDSPNSPLHF.

V and J are TRBV2 and TRBJ1-4, with D possibly matching TRBD1 (5 bases). Trimming cost V 1 base and J 6 bases, with 6 bases left between them. Germline lookup yields CDR1 SNHLY and CDR2 FYNNEI. There are 13 residues in the CDR3. The CDR3 reads CASSEGRDEKLFF. CDR3 nucleotides: TGTGCCAGCAGTGAAGGCAGGGATGAAAAACTGTTTTTT.

The gene calls are TRBV6-5 and TRBJ1-3, with D unclear. Trimming removed 3 bases from V and 0 bases from J, with 9 bases in between. CDR3 length equals 15 residues. In germline, CDR1 is MNHEY, CDR2 SVGAGI. In DNA, the CDR3 is TGTGCCAGCAGTTATGACGGACTCTCTGGAAACACCATATATTTT. Protein sequence: CASSYDGLSGNTIYF.

The chain links TRBV5-4 to TRBJ2-7; tentatively, D is TRBD1 (6 bases). CDR3 length: 14 amino acids. V was clipped by 4 bases and J by 5 bases, with 16 bases between them. CDR1 SGHNT and CDR2 YYREEE come from the germline V gene (reference sequence). CDR3 sequence: CASSIYGTSHEQYF. The CDR3, as DNA: TGTGCCAGCAGCATATACGGGACAAGCCACGAGCAGTACTTC.

The chain joins TRBV28 to TRBJ1-1, with TRBD1 as a possible D gene (6 bases). Trimming pared 10 bases from V and 5 bases from J, leaving 17 bases between. This CDR3 contains 13 residues. From germline, CDR1 is MDHEN and CDR2 SYDVKM. CDR3 coding DNA: TGTGCCATCCGAGCGCAGGGGCAAACTGAAGCTTTCTTT. Translated: CAIRAQGQTEAFF.